The 25 T cell receptor beta chains presented below share a single source sample, sequenced in a study of T cell repertoires in cytomegalovirus infection. The antigens these receptors bind are not known. Via MiXCR, TCRdb re-called the reads, giving one row per CDR3 protein. The sample carries a few hundred thousand distinct CDR3 sequences, around 25% recorded once. The specimen comprised cultured PBMCs, sampled from culture after CMV antigen stimulation. These receptors all come from a human donor in good health (CMV status not recorded). Some clones in this sample may be carry-over from other donors' samples.

The chain uses TRBV12-5 and TRBJ2-2; 8 bases map to TRBD2. CDR1 and CDR2 (germline): LGHNT, FRNRAP. The ends lost 0 bases at V and 5 bases at J; junction bases unmatched: 8. This CDR3 comprises 17 residues. CDR3 sequence: CASGLVSSGSETGELFF. The CDR3 nucleotides are TGTGCTAGTGGTTTGGTTTCCAGCGGGAGCGAAACCGGGGAGCTGTTTTTT.

This clonotype has only a few counts. The chain links TRBV6-1 to TRBJ2-3; D remains ambiguous. V was trimmed by 8 bases and J by 1 base, leaving 10 bases between them. The CDR3 is 13 residues long. Germline V gene sequence: CDR1 MNHNS, CDR2 SASEGT. CDR3: CASGSLGTDTQYF. CDR3 nucleotides: TGTGCCAGCGGATCATTGGGCACAGATACGCAGTATTTT.

This clonotype was counted only a few times. The rearrangement links TRBV7-2 to TRBJ2-7, with 12 bases matching TRBD2. V lost 1 base to trimming and J lost 0 bases; unmatched junction nucleotides: 7. Germline assignment: CDR1 SGHTA and CDR2 FQGNSA. CDR3 length: 18 residues. The CDR3 DNA is TGTGCCAGCAGCTTAGAGGCTAGCGGGAGGGTGAGCTCCTACGAGCAGTACTTC. Translation: CASSLEASGRVSSYEQYF. The variable domain in full, with the rest retrieved from reference TRBV7-2 and TRBJ2-7, is GAGVSQSPSNKVTEKGKDVELRCDPISGHTALYWYRQSLGQGLEFLIYFQGNSAPDKSGLPSDRFSAERTGGSVSTLTIQRTQQEDSAVYLCASSLEASGRVSSYEQYFGPGTRLTVT.

This clonotype was seen only a few times. The gene calls are TRBV18 and TRBJ2-5, with D maybe TRBD2 (5 bases). The CDR3 runs 14 residues. CDR1 and CDR2 from the germline V gene are KGHSH and LQKENI. Trimming shortened V by 3 bases and J by 3 bases, and 11 bases separated the two germline ends. CDR3 residues: CASSPTAGKETQYF. The CDR3 bases are TGTGCCAGCTCACCCACAGCCGGGAAAGAGACCCAGTACTTC. Combining the CDR3 with reference TRBV18 and TRBJ2-5 gives the whole variable domain NAGVMQNPRHLVRRRGQEARLRCSPMKGHSHVYWYRQLPEEGLKFMVYLQKENIIDESGMPKERFSAEFPKEGPSILRIQQVVRGDSAAYFCASSPTAGKETQYFGPGTRLLVL.

This sequence joins TRBV12-3 or TRBV12-4 and TRBJ2-1; TRBD2 agrees at 13 bases. J was trimmed by 4 bases and V by 6 bases; bases with no gene match: 9. This CDR3 is 17 amino acids long. The CDR3 DNA reads as TGTGCCAGCAGACCCCTAGGGACTAGCGGGATGTACAATGAGCAGTTCTTC. Translated, it gives CASRPLGTSGMYNEQFF.

This clonotype was counted only a few times. This rearrangement joins TRBV4-1 to TRBJ2-1; perhaps TRBD2 as D (7 bases). Trimming took 1 base from V and 6 from J, leaving 13 bases between them. Germline-derived CDR1 and CDR2 are MGHRA and YSYEKL. The CDR3 length is 15 residues. CDR3 sequence reads: CASSQVGGQGNEQFF. The CDR3 DNA follows: TGCGCCAGCAGCCAAGTGGGGGGGCAGGGCAATGAGCAGTTCTTC.

V and J are TRBV19 and TRBJ2-1; 8 nucleotides agree with TRBD2. The V and J ends lost 9 bases and 0 bases, in that order; junction bases with no gene match: 7. The CDR3 loop spans 15 amino acids. Germline assignment: CDR1 LNHDA and CDR2 SQIVND (reference sequence). This CDR3 reads CASTTSGGSYNEQFF. Written as DNA, the CDR3 is TGTGCCAGCACAACTAGCGGAGGCTCCTACAATGAGCAGTTCTTC.

The chain recombines TRBV6-5 with TRBJ1-5; D is undetermined. The CDR3 has 13 residues. V lost 4 bases, J lost 6 bases, and 10 bases lay in between. Germline-derived CDR1 and CDR2 are MNHEY and SVGAGI. DNA for the CDR3: TGTGCCAGCAGTTCCGGGCCTTTTCAGCCCCAGCATTTT. Translating gives CASSSGPFQPQHF.

The sample holds a few counts of this clonotype. This chain uses TRBV6-8 with TRBJ1-5; no reliable D call. The CDR3 spans 15 residues. Germline V CDR1 and CDR2: MNHGY, SAAAGT. V was pared by 6 bases and J by 0 bases, with 12 bases between. CDR3 bases: TGTGCCAGCAGACCCGGACCCGCTAGCAATCAGCCCCAGCATTTT. Protein product: CASRPGPASNQPQHF.

A note on this clonotype: Mismatch with germline at one junction end may stem from a read error. This chain connects TRBV7-7 to TRBJ2-2; D uncertain. The germline CDR1 and CDR2 sequences are SSHAT and FNYEAQ (reference sequence). CDR3 size: 19 residues. CDR3 sequence: CASSIQLAPGGANTGELFF. Written as DNA, the CDR3 is TGTGCTAGCAGCATCCAATTAGCCCCAGGCGGCGCGAACACCGGGGAGCTGTTTTTT.

The chain couples TRBV4-1 to TRBJ1-4, with D tentatively TRBD1 (5 bases). Germline V CDR1 and CDR2: MGHRA, YSYEKL. V lost 4 bases to trimming and J lost 2 bases, with 14 bases between them. This CDR3 spans 16 amino acids. This CDR3 reads CASSRYGGNTNEKLFF. The CDR3 coding sequence is TGCGCCAGCAGCCGCTACGGGGGGAACACTAATGAAAAACTGTTTTTT.

J is TRBJ2-5 and V is TRBV27; D is perhaps TRBD1 (5 bases). With 10 bases removed from V and 2 bases from J, the gap between germline ends came to 17 bases. Looked up from germline, CDR1 is MNHEY and CDR2 is SMNVEV (reference sequence). The CDR3 has 14 amino acids. The CDR3: CATLWGARQETQYF. CDR3 DNA sequence: TGTGCCACCCTATGGGGCGCGCGGCAAGAGACCCAGTACTTC.

This chain uses TRBV6-5 with TRBJ1-2, with TRBD1 matching over 7 bases. Germline V gene lookup returns CDR1 MNHEY and CDR2 SVGAGI. CDR3 length: 14 residues. V was pared by 4 bases and J by 5 bases, with 7 bases of the junction left unmatched. The CDR3 protein is CASSSSGQFYGYTF. As DNA, the CDR3 is TGTGCCAGCAGTTCCTCGGGACAGTTTTATGGCTACACCTTC.

The chain combines TRBV28 with TRBJ2-5, with 7 nucleotides matching TRBD2. CDR1 MDHEN and CDR2 SYDVKM come from the germline V gene. There are 15 residues in the CDR3. After removal of 8 bases from V and 9 bases from J, the junction contained 18 bases not matched to a gene. CDR3 amino acids: CASQKPQREAWAQYF. The CDR3 DNA reads as TGTGCCAGCCAAAAACCCCAGCGGGAAGCATGGGCCCAGTACTTC.

This clonotype was counted a few times. V usage is TRBV19 and J usage is TRBJ1-1; no reliable D call. The CDR3 loop spans 15 amino acids. With 3 bases removed from V and 5 bases from J, the gap between germline ends came to 16 bases. Germline CDR1 LNHDA, CDR2 SQIVND (reference sequence). The CDR3 loop reads CASSMYAHSGTEAFF. The CDR3 coding sequence is TGTGCCAGTAGTATGTACGCTCATTCGGGGACTGAAGCTTTCTTT.

V usage is TRBV6-8 and J usage is TRBJ1-2; no definite D call. This CDR3 region has 12 residues. Trimming removed 7 bases from V and 3 bases from J, with 9 bases in between. The germline V gene has CDR1 MNHGY and CDR2 SAAAGT. CDR3 nucleotides: TGTGCCAGCATCCACCCCGACTATGGCTACACCTTC. Protein: CASIHPDYGYTF.

The chain uses TRBV27 and TRBJ2-3, with D tentatively TRBD2 (5 bases). V was clipped by 0 bases and J by 6 bases, with 10 bases between them. This CDR3 region has 14 residues. CDR1 MNHEY and CDR2 SMNVEV come from the germline V gene (reference sequence). In DNA form, the CDR3 reads TGTGCCAGCAGTTTATCTGTCGGGGTGGATACGCAGTATTTT. Protein: CASSLSVGVDTQYF.

This clonotype turned up a few times. The rearrangement links TRBV7-9 to TRBJ1-1; D ambiguous. The CDR3 sequence is 12 residues long. Trimming shortened V by 1 base and J by 8 bases, and 8 bases separated the two germline ends. Germline V lookup: CDR1 SEHNR, CDR2 FQNEAQ (reference sequence). The DNA of the CDR3 is TGTGCCAGCAGCTTAGTTTCGGGAGAAGCTTTCTTT. It codes for CASSLVSGEAFF. The whole variable domain, filled in from reference TRBV7-9 and TRBJ1-1, reads DTGVSQNPRHKITKRGQNVTFRCDPISEHNRLYWYRQTLGQGPEFLTYFQNEAQLEKSRLLSDRFSAERPKGSFSTLEIQRTEQGDSAMYLCASSLVSGEAFFGQGTRLTVV.

This clonotype was recorded a few times. The gene calls are TRBV6-1 and TRBJ2-7; no reliable D call. The germline V gene has CDR1 MNHNS and CDR2 SASEGT. The CDR3 has 14 amino acids. Trimming stripped 1 base from V and 2 bases from J, with 9 bases between. This chain's CDR3 is CASSEDSLPYEQYV. The CDR3, as DNA: TGTGCCAGCAGTGAAGACTCCCTACCCTACGAGCAGTACGTC.

This clonotype turned up a few times. The rearrangement links TRBV25-1 to TRBJ2-6; the D is unclear. Germline V gene data show CDR1 as MGHDK and CDR2 as SYGVNS. This CDR3 has 12 amino acids. The V gene lost 4 bases and the J gene lost 6 bases, with 4 bases spanning the gap. For the CDR3, the DNA is TGTGCCAGCAGTGGGCTGGCCAACGTCCTGACTTTC. It yields the protein CASSGLANVLTF.

V gene TRBV7-9 combines with J gene TRBJ1-1; 7 bases fit TRBD1. V dropped 5 bases and J dropped 7; count of bases not matched to a gene: 13. CDR3 size: 15 residues. CDR1 is SEHNR and CDR2 is FQNEAQ in the germline V gene (reference sequence). CDR3 nucleotides: TGTGCCAGCAGCCGAGGGGGCGGACAGCCGTTTGAAGCTTTCTTT. It encodes CASSRGGGQPFEAFF.

CDR3 DNA: TGTGCCAGGACCGATGGAGCTAATGAAAAACTGTTTTTT. Its translation: CARTDGANEKLFF. This rearrangement joins TRBV6-4 to TRBJ1-4; the D is unclear. The length of the CDR3 is 13 residues. Germline CDR1 is MRHNA and CDR2 is SNTAGT. V was pared by 9 bases and J by 3 bases, with 11 bases between.

This clonotype was detected only a few times. The chain has TRBV19 and TRBJ1-5, with 9 positions matching TRBD1. This CDR3 contains 17 residues. The V gene's germline CDR1 is LNHDA and CDR2 SQIVND (reference sequence). V lost 4 bases to trimming and J lost 0 bases; unmatched junction nucleotides: 7. The CDR3 bases are TGTGCCAGTAGTAAGGGACAGGGATCGTATAGCAATCAGCCCCAGCATTTT. Its translation: CASSKGQGSYSNQPQHF.

The sample holds a few counts of this clonotype. This chain uses TRBV15 with TRBJ2-7; weak D call: TRBD1 (6 bases). The CDR3 extends over 13 amino acids. V was shortened by 6 bases and J by 7 bases, with 16 bases between the two germline ends. Looked up from germline, CDR1 is LNHNV and CDR2 is YYDKDF (reference sequence). CDR3: CATSWGPGSEQYV. DNA of the CDR3: TGTGCCACCAGTTGGGGGCCAGGGTCGGAGCAGTACGTC.

The V gene is TRBV30, the J gene TRBJ1-4; 7 bases align to TRBD1. CDR1 is GTSNPN and CDR2 is SVGIG in the germline V gene (reference sequence). V gave up 2 bases and J gave up 8 bases; unmatched junction bases: 11. The CDR3 consists of 15 residues. CDR3 protein: CAWSQQKGAGEKLFF. The CDR3 DNA reads TGTGCCTGGAGTCAACAGAAGGGGGCAGGGGAAAAACTGTTTTTT.